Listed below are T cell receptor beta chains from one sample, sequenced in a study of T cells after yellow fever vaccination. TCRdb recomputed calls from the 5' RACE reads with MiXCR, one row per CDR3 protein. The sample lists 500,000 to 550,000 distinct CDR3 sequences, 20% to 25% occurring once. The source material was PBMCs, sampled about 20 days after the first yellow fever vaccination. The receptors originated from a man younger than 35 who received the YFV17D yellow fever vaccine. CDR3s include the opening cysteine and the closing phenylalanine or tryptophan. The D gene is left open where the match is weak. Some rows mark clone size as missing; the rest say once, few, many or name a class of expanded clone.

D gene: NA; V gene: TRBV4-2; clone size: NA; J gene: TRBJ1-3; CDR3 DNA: TGTGCCAGCAGCCCCCCATTAAGCTGGGGGCTCTCTGGAAACACCATATATTTT; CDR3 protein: CASSPPLSWGLSGNTIYF
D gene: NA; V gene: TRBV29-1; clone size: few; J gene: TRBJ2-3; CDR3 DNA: TGCAGCGTCGCCCGGGGAAATACGCAGTATTTT; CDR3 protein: CSVARGNTQYF
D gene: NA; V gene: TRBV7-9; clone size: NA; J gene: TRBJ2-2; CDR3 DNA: TGTGCCAGCGCAGGCCTAGCGAACACCGGGGAGCTGTTTTTT; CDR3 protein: CASAGLANTGELFF
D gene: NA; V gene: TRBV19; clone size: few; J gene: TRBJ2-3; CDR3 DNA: TGTGCCAGTAATCCGAGGTGGGGGTTAGGAGATACGCAGTATTTT; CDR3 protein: CASNPRWGLGDTQYF
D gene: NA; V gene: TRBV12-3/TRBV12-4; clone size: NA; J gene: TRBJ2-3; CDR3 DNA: TGTGCCAGCAGCTTAGCGGTTCTTGGCGATACGCAGTATTTT; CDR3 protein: CASSLAVLGDTQYF
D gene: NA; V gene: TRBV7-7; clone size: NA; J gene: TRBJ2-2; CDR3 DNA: TGTGCTAGCAGCTTCTCCCGGACTGCGAACACCGGGGAGCTGTTTTTT; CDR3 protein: CASSFSRTANTGELFF
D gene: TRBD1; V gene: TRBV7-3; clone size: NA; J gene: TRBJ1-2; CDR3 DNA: TGTGCCAGCAGCTTAAGTGGGACAGGGGCTCGCGGCTACACCTTC; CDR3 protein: CASSLSGTGARGYTF
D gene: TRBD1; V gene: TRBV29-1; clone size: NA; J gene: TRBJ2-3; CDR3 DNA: TGCAGCGTTGAGACGGGACAGGGGACGAACACAGATACGCAGTATTTT; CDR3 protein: CSVETGQGTNTDTQYF
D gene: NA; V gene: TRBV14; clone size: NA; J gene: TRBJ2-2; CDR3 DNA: TGTGCCAGCAGCCCGTTACTAGGGTTCGACACCGGGGAGCTGTTTTTT; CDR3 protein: CASSPLLGFDTGELFF
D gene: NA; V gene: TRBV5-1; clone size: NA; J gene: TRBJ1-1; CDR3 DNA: TGCGCCAGCAGCTTGCTATCAGGCTCTGAAGCTTTCTTT; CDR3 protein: CASSLLSGSEAFF
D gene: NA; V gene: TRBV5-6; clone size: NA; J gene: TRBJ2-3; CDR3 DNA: TGTGCCAGCAGCTGGAAATCTGGAATGGCTAGCACAGATACGCAGTATTTT; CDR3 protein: CASSWKSGMASTDTQYF
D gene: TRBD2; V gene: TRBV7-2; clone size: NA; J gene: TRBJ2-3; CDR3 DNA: TGTGCCAGCACAGGACTAGCGGTCACAGATACGCAGTATTTT; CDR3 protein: CASTGLAVTDTQYF
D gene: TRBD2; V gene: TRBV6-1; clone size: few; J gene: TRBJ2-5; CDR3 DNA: TGTGCCAGCAGTGAGCGGGGGGGCGAAGAGACCCAGTACTTC; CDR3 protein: CASSERGGEETQYF
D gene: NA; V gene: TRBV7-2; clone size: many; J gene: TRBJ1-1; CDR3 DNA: TGTGCCAGCAGCACCCGGTGGGGCGGCACTGAAGCTTTCTTT; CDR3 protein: CASSTRWGGTEAFF
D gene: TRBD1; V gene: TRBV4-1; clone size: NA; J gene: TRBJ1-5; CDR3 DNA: TGCGCCAGCAGCACGGTCGGACAGGGCCGGAATCAGCCCCAGCATTTT; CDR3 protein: CASSTVGQGRNQPQHF
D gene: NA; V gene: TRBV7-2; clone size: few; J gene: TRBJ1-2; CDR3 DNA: TGTGCCAGCAGCTTATATTTGGGGGGGACGTATGGCTACACCTTC; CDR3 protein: CASSLYLGGTYGYTF